The 27 T cell receptor beta chains reported below all come from one sample, sequenced in a study of a mutant IDH1 vaccine in newly diagnosed glioma. Time point described: week 47, end of study. One vaccine dose held 300 ug of mutant IDH1 20-mer peptide and came with topical imiquimod. Their recognized antigens are unknown. Generated by immunoSEQ multiplex PCR, the TCRdb table keeps only in-frame clones and is missing some. The sample has 35,000 to 45,000 clones, 75% seen once. The sample was PBMCs, taken from a glioma patient whose treatment included an IDH1 peptide vaccine. These receptors were collected from a middle-aged man with glioma.

This clone was seen only once. The genes are TRBV19 and TRBJ2-6; the D is unclear. Deletions cut 2 bases from V and 0 bases from J, with 5 bases between. The CDR3 length is 15 residues. Germline CDR1 is LNHDA and CDR2 is SQIVND (reference sequence). This chain's CDR3 is CASSITASGANVLTF. The DNA of the CDR3 is TGTGCCAGTAGTATAACCGCCTCTGGGGCCAACGTCCTGACTTTC.

The chain recombines TRBV7-6 with TRBJ1-1; D call uncertain. The CDR3 is 15 residues long. CDR1 SGHVS and CDR2 FNYEAQ come from the germline V gene. Trimming removed 5 bases at V and 1 base at J, with 14 bases between. The DNA for the CDR3 is TGTGCCAGCAGCCCCGACCCAGACTCGAACACTGAAGCTTTCTTT. It specifies CASSPDPDSNTEAFF.

Only one count was recorded for this clone. Here the CDR3 reads CASSLSLAGWDTGELFF. DNA for the CDR3: TGCGCCAGCAGCTTGTCGCTAGCGGGGTGGGACACCGGGGAGCTGTTTTTT. V and J are TRBV5-1 and TRBJ2-2; 9 bases agree with TRBD2. This CDR3 has 17 residues. Trimming removed 1 base from V and 3 bases from J; junction bases left unmatched: 7. Germline lookup yields CDR1 SGHRS and CDR2 YFSETQ.

The rearrangement uses TRBV6-6 and TRBJ1-5; D call uncertain. Deletions cut 7 bases from V and 4 bases from J, with 11 bases between. Germline assignment: CDR1 MNHNY and CDR2 SVGAGI (reference sequence). The CDR3 is made up of 13 amino acids. CDR3 protein: CASMKAANQPQHF. CDR3 coding DNA: TGTGCCAGCATGAAGGCAGCTAATCAGCCCCAGCATTTT.

The chain is built from TRBV11-2 and TRBJ2-1, with TRBD2 matching over 7 bases. CDR1 SGHAT and CDR2 FQNNGV come from the germline V gene. The CDR3 contains 16 residues. With V trimmed by 1 base and J by 0 bases, 3 bases remained unmatched. The DNA of the CDR3 is TGTGCCAGCAGCTTAGCGGGAGGTCGCTCCTACAATGAGCAGTTCTTC. It encodes CASSLAGGRSYNEQFF.

This chain uses TRBV19 with TRBJ1-4; maybe TRBD1 (5 bases). V gave up 7 bases and J gave up 5 bases, with 11 bases separating them. The CDR3 has 13 residues. Germline V gives CDR1 LNHDA, CDR2 SQIVND (reference sequence). CDR3: CASKGPGNEKLFF. In nucleotides, the CDR3 is TGTGCCAGTAAGGGACCCGGGAATGAAAAACTGTTTTTT.

The gene calls are TRBV6-5 and TRBJ2-5; D gene unclear. This CDR3 has 14 residues. V was shortened by 6 bases and J by 3 bases, with 14 bases between the two germline ends. Germline V CDR1 and CDR2: MNHEY, SVGAGI. CDR3 bases: TGTGCCAGCAGAAAGGGCTACGACAAAGAGACCCAGTACTTC. Its protein is CASRKGYDKETQYF.

The gene calls are TRBV19 and TRBJ2-2; D might be TRBD2 (6 bases). The CDR3 runs 15 residues. Trimming stripped 3 bases from V and 6 bases from J, with 14 bases between. The germline gives CDR1 LNHDA, CDR2 SQIVND (reference sequence). CDR3 sequence (DNA): TGTGCCAGTAGTATTACGGAGGGAGCTGCCGGGGAGCTGTTTTTT. Translated: CASSITEGAAGELFF.

CDR3 coding DNA: TGCAGCGTTCGGACAGGGGGCTGGAATGAGCAGTTCTTC. It translates to CSVRTGGWNEQFF. The chain has TRBV29-1 and TRBJ2-1, with 11 bases that match TRBD1. CDR1 and CDR2 from the germline V gene are SQVTM and ANQGSEA. This CDR3 comprises 13 residues. V shed 5 bases, J shed 7 bases, and the junction held 4 bases outside the gene matches.

This clone was observed a single time. V gene TRBV27 combines with J gene TRBJ1-4; 9 bases match TRBD1. Germline values: CDR1 MNHEY, CDR2 SMNVEV (reference sequence). J lost 3 bases, V lost 4 bases, and 6 bases had no gene match. The CDR3 is 16 residues long. CDR3 coding DNA: TGTGCCAGCAGTTCGAATCGGGACAGGGCTAATGAAAAACTGTTTTTT. Translation gives CASSSNRDRANEKLFF. Full variable domain (rest looked up from reference TRBV27 and TRBJ1-4): EAQVTQNPRYLITVTGKKLTVTCSQNMNHEYMSWYRQDPGLGLRQIYYSMNVEVTDKGDVPEGYKVSRKEKRNFPLILESPSPNQTSLYFCASSSNRDRANEKLFFGSGTQLSVL.

The DNA of the CDR3 is TGCGCCAGCAGCTCGAGTGGGAGCCACAATGAGCAGTTCTTC. Its translation is CASSSSGSHNEQFF. This chain connects TRBV5-1 to TRBJ2-1; possibly TRBD2 for D (5 bases). Germline V CDR1 and CDR2: SGHRS, YFSETQ. Trimming shortened V by 3 bases and J by 5 bases, and 12 bases separated the two germline ends. The CDR3 is 14 amino acids. Together with reference TRBV5-1 and TRBJ2-1, the CDR3 gives the full variable domain: KAGVTQTPRYLIKTRGQQVTLSCSPISGHRSVSWYQQTPGQGLQFLFEYFSETQRNKGNFPGRFSGRQFSNSRSEMNVSTLELGDSALYLCASSSSGSHNEQFFGPGTRLTVL.

The chain is built from TRBV5-4 and TRBJ2-4; TRBD2 aligns across 7 bases. Germline trimming cut 4 bases from V and 8 bases from J; bases unmatched to any gene: 12. CDR1 is SGHNT, CDR2 YYREEE, per germline (reference sequence). The CDR3 extends over 15 amino acids. Here the CDR3 DNA reads TGTGCCAGCAGCACCCGAAAGGCGGCGGGAGACATTCAGTACTTC. Amino acids: CASSTRKAAGDIQYF. Looking up the rest from reference TRBV5-4 and TRBJ2-4 gives the full variable domain: ETGVTQSPTHLIKTRGQQVTLRCSSQSGHNTVSWYQQALGQGPQFIFQYYREEENGRGNFPPRFSGLQFPNYSSELNVNALELDDSALYLCASSTRKAAGDIQYFGAGTRLSVL.

The gene calls are TRBV4-3 and TRBJ1-3; D remains unclear. The CDR3 runs 15 residues. Trimming stripped 1 base from V and 0 bases from J, with 7 bases between. Germline V gene data show CDR1 as LGHNA and CDR2 as YSLEER. The DNA for the CDR3 is TGCGCCAGCAGCCAAGGGCTAAACTCTGGAAACACCATATATTTT. Protein: CASSQGLNSGNTIYF.

The chain carries TRBV5-1 and TRBJ1-3; D not resolved. CDR3 length equals 16 residues. Trimming left V 0 bases short and J 0 bases short, with 10 bases between. Germline V lookup: CDR1 SGHRS, CDR2 YFSETQ. The DNA for the CDR3 is TGCGCCAGCAGCTTGGAGTCTGGGAACTCTGGAAACACCATATATTTT. Its translation: CASSLESGNSGNTIYF.

The chain joins TRBV7-6 to TRBJ2-1; possible D gene TRBD2, 6 bases. The germline V gene encodes CDR1 SGHVS and CDR2 FNYEAQ. Trimming removed 5 bases at V and 0 bases at J, with 14 bases between. CDR3 length equals 16 residues. The CDR3 loop is CASSPAGLLSYNEQFF. The CDR3 nucleotides are TGTGCCAGCAGCCCGGCGGGGCTGCTCTCCTACAATGAGCAGTTCTTC.

V is TRBV5-5 and J is TRBJ2-5; 9 nucleotides align to TRBD2. The ends lost 4 bases at V and 4 bases at J; junction bases unmatched: 8. This CDR3 contains 15 residues. The germline V gene encodes CDR1 SGHKS and CDR2 YYEKEE (reference sequence). CDR3 sequence reads: CASSPSPSGVETQYF. The CDR3 DNA reads TGTGCCAGCAGCCCCTCCCCTAGCGGGGTAGAGACCCAGTACTTC.

The rearrangement links TRBV9 to TRBJ2-1; no reliable D call. The V end lost 5 bases, the J end lost 5 bases, and 8 bases lay between the germline ends. Germline V gene sequence: CDR1 SGDLS, CDR2 YYNGEE. CDR3 length equals 12 residues. CDR3 DNA: TGTGCCAGCAGAGGGTCACACAATGAGCAGTTCTTC. This codes for CASRGSHNEQFF.

Written as DNA, the CDR3 is TGTGCCATCAGTGATCCCGAGGACAGAAGCAATCAGCCCCAGCATTTT. Its translation: CAISDPEDRSNQPQHF. This sequence joins TRBV10-3 and TRBJ1-5, with D possibly being TRBD1 (6 bases). The germline V gene has CDR1 ENHRY and CDR2 SYGVKD. Between the trimmed V and J ends, which lost 3 bases and 1 base, there was a span of 13 bases. The CDR3 spans 16 residues.

The chain employs TRBV27 and TRBJ1-2; no clear D gene. This CDR3 is built from 17 residues. Germline V gene lookup returns CDR1 MNHEY and CDR2 SMNVEV (reference sequence). Trimming pared 0 bases from V and 1 base from J, leaving 15 bases between. The CDR3 here is CASSLSWEGSYNYGYTF. The CDR3 DNA reads TGTGCCAGCAGTTTATCTTGGGAGGGCTCTTATAACTATGGCTACACCTTC.

This rearrangement joins TRBV11-3 to TRBJ2-1; 8 bases map to TRBD2. The CDR3 loop spans 16 amino acids. J gave up 7 bases and V 5 bases, and 13 bases lay outside the gene matches. From germline, CDR1 is SGHNT and CDR2 YENEEA. CDR3 residues: CASSLSGSGSLNEQFF. The CDR3 coding sequence is TGTGCCAGCAGCCTTTCCGGCAGCGGGAGTTTGAATGAGCAGTTCTTC.

This chain connects TRBV5-4 to TRBJ2-7; TRBD2 aligns across 7 bases. This CDR3 region has 16 residues. Germline V CDR1 and CDR2: SGHNT, YYREEE (reference sequence). With 1 base clipped from V and 0 bases from J, the junction kept 7 bases outside the gene matches. The CDR3 spells CASSLQGGSDSYEQYF. The DNA of the CDR3 is TGTGCCAGCAGCTTGCAGGGCGGGAGTGACTCCTACGAGCAGTACTTC. The full variable domain, rest sourced from reference TRBV5-4 and TRBJ2-7, is ETGVTQSPTHLIKTRGQQVTLRCSSQSGHNTVSWYQQALGQGPQFIFQYYREEENGRGNFPPRFSGLQFPNYSSELNVNALELDDSALYLCASSLQGGSDSYEQYFGPGTRLTVT.

Points on this clone: An end of the junction does not agree with germline; a read error may underlie this. The chain is built from TRBV6-5 and TRBJ1-5, with a weak D call TRBD1 (5 bases). This CDR3 has 13 residues. In germline, CDR1 is MNHEY, CDR2 SVGAGI. Here the CDR3 DNA reads TGTGCCAGCACTTACCTGGGGGGACAGCCCCAGCATTTT. Translated: CASTYLGGQPQHF.

The chain recombines TRBV6-6 with TRBJ1-2; 12 bases are shared with TRBD1. This CDR3 contains 14 residues. V lost 5 bases and J lost 4; bases outside the gene matches: 2. The germline V gene encodes CDR1 MNHNY and CDR2 SVGAGI (reference sequence). DNA of the CDR3: TGTGCCAGCAGTCAGGGACAGGGGGCCTATGGCTACACCTTC. Protein product: CASSQGQGAYGYTF.

The V call is TRBV7-2, the J call TRBJ2-1; 11 nucleotides match TRBD2. From germline, CDR1 is SGHTA and CDR2 FQGNSA. V shed 5 bases and J 7 bases; nucleotides not matched to a gene: 7. The CDR3 spans 15 residues. The CDR3 reads CASSQTSGSFNEQFF. Here the CDR3 DNA reads TGTGCCAGCAGCCAAACTAGCGGGAGTTTTAATGAGCAGTTCTTC.

Only a few counts were recorded for this clone. V gene TRBV7-8 combines with J gene TRBJ2-1; no clear D. This CDR3 has 14 residues. From germline, CDR1 is SGHVS and CDR2 FQNEAQ. CDR3: CATQALSSYNEQFF. The CDR3 DNA reads as TGTGCTACTCAGGCGTTGAGCTCCTACAATGAGCAGTTCTTC.

This clone occurred a few times. The gene calls are TRBV10-3 and TRBJ1-1, with D possibly matching TRBD1 (6 bases). Trimming removed 2 bases from V and 4 bases from J, with 20 bases in between. This CDR3 comprises 17 residues. Looked up from germline, CDR1 is ENHRY and CDR2 is SYGVKD. Here the CDR3 reads CAISERVGGMFVTEAFF. The CDR3 DNA sequence: TGTGCCATCAGTGAGCGAGTAGGGGGTATGTTTGTCACTGAAGCTTTCTTT.

The J gene is TRBJ2-7, the V gene TRBV2; 11 nucleotides agree with TRBD1. The trim removed 6 bases at V and 3 bases at J, leaving 4 bases unmatched. CDR1 is SNHLY and CDR2 is FYNNEI in the germline V gene. The CDR3 consists of 14 residues. The CDR3 protein is CASRPGTGGYEQYF. The CDR3 bases are TGTGCCAGCAGACCCGGGACAGGGGGCTACGAGCAGTACTTC.